This passage covers 3 T cell receptor beta chains from one sample sequenced in a study of T cells after yellow fever vaccination. Via MiXCR, TCRdb re-called the 5' RACE reads, giving one row per CDR3 protein. Of 300,000 to 350,000 distinct CDR3 sequences in the sample, 3% to 4.5% are singletons; the top ten hold less than 25%. Here the sequenced sample was PBMCs, taken 5 days after the yellow fever booster vaccination. These receptors were collected from a man between 18 and 29 years old who received the YFV17D yellow fever vaccine.

This clonotype has ten or more counts. The rearrangement links TRBV21-1 to TRBJ2-5; no check of the table's D call, TRBD1, against the DNA was made. TRBV21-1 is shown as a pseudogene. CDR3 length: 16 amino acids. CDR3 sequence reads: CASSRPGAGEEETQYF. CDR3 nucleotides: TGTGCCAGCAGCCGACCGGGGGCGGGGGAGGAAGAGACCCAGTACTTC.

The chain recombines TRBV20-1 with TRBJ2-7; D is unclear. CDR1 and CDR2 (germline): DFQATT, SNEGSKA (reference sequence). The CDR3 extends over 12 amino acids. Between the trimmed V and J ends, which lost 3 bases and 4 bases, there was a span of 10 bases. CDR3 loop: CSASSLGYEQYF. In DNA form, the CDR3 reads TGCAGTGCTAGTTCCCTGGGTTACGAGCAGTACTTC.

There are many counts of this clonotype. This chain joins TRBV10-2 and TRBJ2-3; unclear D gene. Germline-derived CDR1 and CDR2 are WSHSY and SAAADI. Trimming left V 3 bases short and J 8 bases short, with 12 bases between. The CDR3 is 13 amino acids. The CDR3 loop is CASSDPESGTQYF. In DNA, the CDR3 is TGCGCCAGCAGTGACCCCGAGTCGGGTACGCAGTATTTT.